The 24 T cell receptor beta chains presented below share a single source sample, sequenced in a study of Graves' ophthalmopathy and Graves' hyperthyroidism. RNA transcripts provided the template for amplifying TCR beta CDR3 regions. Investigators did first-round RT-PCR with HTBI primers, then second-round multiplex PCR. TCRdb ran MiXCR on the multiplex PCR reads and lists one entry per CDR3 protein. The data contain 300,000 to 400,000 distinct CDR3 sequences, roughly 17% of them singletons. Sequencing used peripheral blood. These receptors were collected from an adult woman with stable Graves' hyperthyroidism.

In its sample, this clonotype was seen many times. The chain couples TRBV12-3 or TRBV12-4 to TRBJ1-4; 7 bases are a match to TRBD1. V shed 6 bases, J shed 13 bases, and the junction held 8 bases outside the gene matches. This CDR3 has 12 residues. CDR3 nucleotide sequence: TGTGCCAGCAGCGAACAGGGGAAGGGACTGTTTTTT. This sequence encodes CASSEQGKGLFF.

This clonotype was picked up many times. This chain links TRBV29-1 with TRBJ1-1; D possibly corresponds to TRBD1 (5 bases). The CDR3 runs 13 residues. Trimming took off 6 bases at V and 4 bases at J, with 15 bases between the two ends. The germline V gene encodes CDR1 SQVTM and CDR2 ANQGSEA. The CDR3 DNA reads TGCAGCGTCCTCAAGGGGCTGTTCACTGAAGCTTTCTTT. Encoded protein: CSVLKGLFTEAFF.

This clonotype was seen ten or more times. J is TRBJ1-2 and V is TRBV19; the D is unclear. Looked up from germline, CDR1 is LNHDA and CDR2 is SQIVND (reference sequence). Trimming cost V 7 bases and J 7 bases, with 22 bases left between them. CDR3 length: 15 amino acids. The CDR3 region has the DNA TGTGCCAGTAAATACGGACCGGGAGCGTCGGGTGGCTACACCTTC. This sequence encodes CASKYGPGASGGYTF.

This clonotype was counted at least ten times. The chain recombines TRBV9 with TRBJ2-5; TRBD2 agrees at 8 bases. The junction had 17 bases not matched to a gene; V was cut back by 1 base and J by 3 bases. CDR1 and CDR2 from the germline V gene are SGDLS and YYNGEE. This CDR3 comprises 19 residues. The CDR3 DNA sequence: TGTGCCAGCAGCGTAACTAGCGGAAGCCCAATGCGTGGGGAAGAGACCCAGTACTTC. Its protein is CASSVTSGSPMRGEETQYF. Full variable domain (missing parts from reference TRBV9 and TRBJ2-5): DSGVTQTPKHLITATGQRVTLRCSPRSGDLSVYWYQQSLDQGLQFLIQYYNGEERAKGNILERFSAQQFPDLHSELNLSSLELGDSALYFCASSVTSGSPMRGEETQYFGPGTRLLVL.

This clonotype was detected many times. V gene TRBV19 combines with J gene TRBJ2-2; D is uncertain. Germline V gene lookup returns CDR1 LNHDA and CDR2 SQIVND (reference sequence). Trimming cost V 8 bases and J 9 bases, with 13 bases left between them. The CDR3 length is 12 residues. CDR3 sequence reads: CASRSGRRELFF. As DNA, the CDR3 is TGTGCCAGTCGCTCAGGTCGCCGGGAGCTGTTTTTT.

This clonotype has at least ten counts. Here the CDR3 reads CASSLTGQGPYEQYF. The CDR3 DNA is TGTGCCAGCAGTCTTACCGGACAGGGGCCCTACGAGCAGTACTTC. The chain combines TRBV12-3 or TRBV12-4 with TRBJ2-7; 9 nucleotides line up with TRBD1. Losses at the gene ends were 5 bases for V and 2 bases for J; bases not matched to a gene: 7. The CDR3 is 15 residues long.

CDR3 region: CASSGGPGLAARSSTDTQYF. The CDR3 coding sequence is TGTGCCAGTAGTGGGGGCCCGGGACTAGCGGCCAGGTCGTCCACAGATACGCAGTATTTT. The chain couples TRBV19 to TRBJ2-3; 11 nucleotides match TRBD2. CDR3 size: 20 residues. V shed 5 bases, J shed 2 bases, and the junction held 18 bases outside the gene matches. Germline V gene data show CDR1 as LNHDA and CDR2 as SQIVND (reference sequence).

This rearrangement joins TRBV7-2 to TRBJ2-7, with TRBD1 as a possible D gene (6 bases). Trimming took off 1 base at V and 1 base at J, with 14 bases between the two ends. Germline V gene data show CDR1 as SGHTA and CDR2 as FQGNSA. The CDR3 runs 16 residues. CDR3 amino acids: CASSLVATGISYEQYF. In DNA form, the CDR3 reads TGTGCCAGCAGCTTAGTCGCGACAGGAATTTCCTACGAGCAGTACTTC.

The V and J genes are TRBV4-1 and TRBJ2-7, with 7 nucleotides matching TRBD1. The V gene end was trimmed by 4 bases and the J gene end by 1 base; junction bases not matched to a gene: 4. The CDR3 runs to 14 residues. CDR1 is MGHRA and CDR2 is YSYEKL in the germline V gene. The CDR3 DNA sequence: TGCGCCAGCAGCCTGGTGGACAGGTCCTACGAGCAGTACTTC. This translates into CASSLVDRSYEQYF.

This clonotype was recorded at least ten times. The chain uses TRBV4-2 and TRBJ1-3; D unclear. The V end lost 1 base, the J end lost 0 bases, and 7 bases lay between the germline ends. There are 15 residues in the CDR3. In germline, CDR1 is LGHNA, CDR2 YNFKEQ. The CDR3 here is CASSQAVYSGNTIYF. The CDR3 DNA follows: TGTGCCAGCAGCCAAGCTGTGTACTCTGGAAACACCATATATTTT.

This clonotype was observed many times. The chain is built from TRBV12-3 or TRBV12-4 and TRBJ1-2; the D is unclear. V was cut by 2 bases and J by 5 bases, with 9 bases left in between. The CDR3 has 13 amino acids. CDR3 coding DNA: TGTGCCAGCAGTTTACCGGGGAGATATGGCTACACCTTC. Its translation is CASSLPGRYGYTF.

This clonotype was found many times. The CDR3 region has the DNA TGTGCCAGCAGTTACCTCGTGGGGTACGAGCAGTACTTC. It translates to CASSYLVGYEQYF. V gene TRBV6-2 or TRBV6-3 combines with J gene TRBJ2-7; no clear D gene. The V gene lost 2 bases and the J gene lost 4 bases, with 9 bases spanning the gap. This CDR3 is 13 amino acids long. The V gene's germline CDR1 is MNHEY and CDR2 SVGEGT.

V is TRBV24-1 and J is TRBJ2-5; 7 nucleotides match TRBD2. The CDR3 covers 16 residues. Germline CDR1 reads KGHDR; CDR2 reads SFDVKD. J lost 4 bases, V lost 4 bases, and 11 bases had no gene match. The CDR3 nucleotides are TGTGCCACCAGTGACCCCGGTGAGGGAGGGGTAGAGACCCAGTACTTC. Amino acids: CATSDPGEGGVETQYF.

Ten or more counts support this clonotype. V is TRBV6-2 or TRBV6-3 and J is TRBJ1-2, with D unresolved. The germline V gene encodes CDR1 MNHEY and CDR2 SVGEGT. The CDR3 is 14 amino acids. The V gene lost 6 bases and the J gene lost 0 bases, with 11 bases spanning the gap. CDR3 loop: CASRTGGTNYGYTF. The CDR3, as DNA: TGTGCCAGCAGGACGGGTGGGACTAACTATGGCTACACCTTC.

At least ten counts were recorded for this clonotype. The J gene is TRBJ1-1, the V gene TRBV2; tentative D call: TRBD1 (6 bases). The V gene lost 7 bases and the J gene lost 1 base, with 13 bases spanning the gap. There are 14 residues in the CDR3. Germline assignment: CDR1 SNHLY and CDR2 FYNNEI. The CDR3 nucleotides are TGTGCCAGCAAACAGGGCCAAACGAACACTGAAGCTTTCTTT. This encodes CASKQGQTNTEAFF.

To note about this clonotype: An end of the junction does not agree with germline; a read error may underlie this. The chain recombines TRBV6-5 with TRBJ2-4, with D maybe TRBD1 (5 bases). Germline V lookup: CDR1 MNHEY, CDR2 SVGAGI. The CDR3 loop spans 14 amino acids. Here the CDR3 reads CASSYGRGANIKYF. CDR3 nucleotides: TGTGCCAGCAGTTATGGAAGGGGTGCGAACATTAAGTACTTC.

Many counts were recorded for this clonotype. The J gene is TRBJ1-1, the V gene TRBV28, with 7 bases lining up with TRBD1. The ends lost 5 bases at V and 0 bases at J; junction bases unmatched: 9. Germline V gene data show CDR1 as MDHEN and CDR2 as SYDVKM. CDR3 length equals 16 residues. This chain's CDR3 is CASSSRGRRLNTEAFF. The CDR3 DNA reads as TGTGCCAGCAGTAGTAGGGGGCGCAGGCTGAACACTGAAGCTTTCTTT.

The V call is TRBV11-1, the J call TRBJ2-2, with 13 positions matching TRBD2. Unmatched junction bases numbered 10, after V lost 4 bases and J lost 5 bases. The length of the CDR3 is 18 residues. Germline V gene lookup returns CDR1 SGHAT and CDR2 FQDESV (reference sequence). CDR3 sequence (DNA): TGTGCCAGCAGCTCGGGACTAGCGGGACGAACATTGACCGGGGAGCTGTTTTTT. Its translation is CASSSGLAGRTLTGELFF.

This clonotype has a count of ten or more. This sequence joins TRBV20-1 and TRBJ2-7; D is unclear. CDR1 and CDR2 from the germline V gene are DFQATT and SNEGSKA (reference sequence). CDR3 size: 13 residues. The V gene lost 0 bases and the J gene lost 3 bases, with 9 bases spanning the gap. CDR3 DNA: TGCAGTGCTAGAGAAGGAGTTTACTACGAGCAGTACTTC. Encoded protein: CSAREGVYYEQYF.

This clonotype was seen ten or more times. CDR3 loop: CATSLILVTEAFF. CDR3 nucleotide sequence: TGTGCCACCAGCCTCATATTAGTCACTGAAGCTTTCTTT. The chain joins TRBV15 to TRBJ1-1; D is uncertain. Germline V lookup: CDR1 LNHNV, CDR2 YYDKDF (reference sequence). The CDR3 contains 13 residues. V lost 5 bases and J 4 bases, leaving 11 bases between the germline ends.

The chain joins TRBV19 to TRBJ1-3; D not certain. CDR1 is LNHDA and CDR2 is SQIVND in the germline V gene (reference sequence). The CDR3 runs 17 residues. The V end was cut by 7 bases, the J end by 0 bases, with 19 bases between. The CDR3 sequence: CASTSLGRGASGNTIYF. The CDR3 coding sequence is TGTGCCAGTACGAGCCTCGGTCGGGGAGCCTCTGGAAACACCATATATTTT.

The rearrangement joins TRBV13 to TRBJ2-2, with TRBD2 matching over 7 bases. With 5 bases clipped from V and 6 bases from J, the junction kept 6 bases outside the gene matches. In germline, CDR1 is PRHDT, CDR2 FYEKMQ (reference sequence). The CDR3 contains 14 residues. CDR3 sequence (DNA): TGTGCCAGCAGCACCGGTGGACTAGCCGGGGAGCTGTTTTTT. The encoded protein is CASSTGGLAGELFF.

This clonotype was observed at least ten times. The chain couples TRBV5-1 to TRBJ1-1, with a possible D match to TRBD1 (6 bases). The CDR3 runs to 14 residues. V shed 1 base and J shed 4 bases, with 11 bases lying between them. Germline V lookup: CDR1 SGHRS, CDR2 YFSETQ. The CDR3 bases are TGCGCCAGCAGCTTGCAGAGGGGGTCCACTGAAGCTTTCTTT. Its protein is CASSLQRGSTEAFF.

This clonotype occurred many times. The genes are TRBV27 and TRBJ1-1; 7 bases fit TRBD1. In germline, CDR1 is MNHEY, CDR2 SMNVEV (reference sequence). The CDR3 runs to 14 residues. V dropped 5 bases and J dropped 4; count of bases not matched to a gene: 7. The CDR3 protein is CASSPQTGSTEAFF. CDR3 nucleotide sequence: TGTGCCAGCAGTCCCCAGACAGGGAGCACTGAAGCTTTCTTT.